Listed below are T cell receptor beta chains from one sample, sequenced in a study of T-cell reconstitution after alpha-beta-depleted transplantation in children. TCRdb reprocessed the PCR reads via MiXCR and lists one record per CDR3 protein. The sample lists about 500,000 distinct CDR3 sequences, about 33% occurring once. Source: PBMCs from the stem cell graft donor, taken from the stem cell graft. These receptors originate from a human donor who donated a stem cell graft to a child with aplastic anemia. CDR3s include the opening cysteine and the closing phenylalanine or tryptophan. D genes are given only for firm matches. Size is omitted from some rows. Given values are once, few, many or a class for expanded clones.

D gene: -
clone size: many
J gene: TRBJ2-5
V gene: TRBV7-8
CDR3 protein: CASSQGETQYF
CDR3 DNA: TGTGCCAGCAGCCAAGGGGAGACCCAGTACTTC

D gene: TRBD1
clone size: few
J gene: TRBJ2-3
V gene: TRBV6-4
CDR3 protein: CASSDKGAEDTQYF
CDR3 DNA: TGTGCCAGCAGTGACAAGGGGGCGGAAGATACGCAGTATTTT

D gene: -
clone size: few
J gene: TRBJ1-1
V gene: TRBV24-1
CDR3 protein: CATSDQDTEAFF
CDR3 DNA: TGTGCCACCAGTGACCAGGACACTGAAGCTTTCTTT

D gene: -
clone size: -
J gene: TRBJ2-5
V gene: TRBV20-1
CDR3 protein: CSAFPRGGRETQYF
CDR3 DNA: TGCAGTGCTTTCCCGAGGGGGGGCAGGGAGACCCAGTACTTC

D gene: -
clone size: -
J gene: TRBJ2-2
V gene: TRBV6-2/TRBV6-3
CDR3 protein: CASSYLRREAFTGELFF
CDR3 DNA: TGTGCCAGCAGTTACCTCCGCCGGGAAGCTTTCACCGGGGAGCTGTTTTTT

D gene: TRBD1
clone size: -
J gene: TRBJ2-3
V gene: TRBV12-3/TRBV12-4
CDR3 protein: CASIRAGQGMDTQYF
CDR3 DNA: TGTGCCAGCATTCGAGCGGGACAGGGGATGGATACGCAGTATTTT

D gene: TRBD1
clone size: -
J gene: TRBJ1-3
V gene: TRBV4-2
CDR3 protein: CASRPDRGISENTIYF
CDR3 DNA: TGTGCCAGCAGGCCGGACAGGGGCATCTCCGAAAACACCATATATTTT

D gene: TRBD1
clone size: few
J gene: TRBJ2-2
V gene: TRBV11-2
CDR3 protein: CASSLRAGGAAGELFF
CDR3 DNA: TGTGCCAGCAGCTTACGGGCAGGGGGCGCCGCCGGGGAGCTGTTTTTT

D gene: -
clone size: few
J gene: TRBJ2-7
V gene: TRBV6-2/TRBV6-3
CDR3 protein: CASSYSRLSQHHEQYF
CDR3 DNA: TGTGCCAGCAGTTACTCGAGACTTTCACAGCACCACGAGCAGTACTTC

D gene: TRBD2
clone size: -
J gene: TRBJ2-7
V gene: TRBV28
CDR3 protein: CASSLERELPYEQYF
CDR3 DNA: TGTGCCAGCAGTTTGGAGCGGGAGCTTCCCTACGAGCAGTACTTC

D gene: -
clone size: -
J gene: TRBJ1-3
V gene: TRBV7-2
CDR3 protein: CASSSNAGNTIYF
CDR3 DNA: TGTGCCAGCAGCTCTAACGCGGGAAACACCATATATTTT

D gene: TRBD2
clone size: -
J gene: TRBJ2-3
V gene: TRBV20-1
CDR3 protein: CSATPSGRAGNTQYF
CDR3 DNA: TGCAGTGCTACCCCTAGCGGGAGGGCCGGGAATACGCAGTATTTT

D gene: TRBD1
clone size: once
J gene: TRBJ2-2
V gene: TRBV7-3
CDR3 protein: CASSLTTGAGTGELFF
CDR3 DNA: TGTGCCAGCAGCTTAACCACAGGGGCCGGCACCGGGGAGCTGTTTTTT

D gene: -
clone size: -
J gene: TRBJ1-2
V gene: TRBV6-2/TRBV6-3
CDR3 protein: CASTHNPDLRDLGYTF
CDR3 DNA: TGTGCCAGCACCCACAACCCGGACCTCAGGGACCTTGGCTACACCTTC

D gene: -
clone size: few
J gene: TRBJ1-1
V gene: TRBV12-3/TRBV12-4
CDR3 protein: CASSLSGKNTEAFF
CDR3 DNA: TGTGCCAGCAGCCTCAGTGGCAAGAACACTGAAGCTTTCTTT

D gene: TRBD2
clone size: -
J gene: TRBJ2-1
V gene: TRBV18
CDR3 protein: CASSSLAGSSYNEQFF
CDR3 DNA: TGTGCCAGCTCATCTCTAGCGGGAAGCTCCTACAATGAGCAGTTCTTC

D gene: TRBD1
clone size: -
J gene: TRBJ2-2
V gene: TRBV24-1
CDR3 protein: CATSDNRDRGLGNTGELFF
CDR3 DNA: TGTGCCACCAGTGACAACCGGGACAGGGGGCTCGGGAACACCGGGGAGCTGTTTTTT

D gene: -
clone size: few
J gene: TRBJ1-4
V gene: TRBV12-3/TRBV12-4
CDR3 protein: CASNLDGANEKLFF
CDR3 DNA: TGTGCCAGCAATTTGGACGGAGCTAATGAAAAACTGTTTTTT